This T cell receptor beta chain came from a study of monozygotic twins with cystic fibrosis (dated by TCRdb to the early 2020s). Regarding the study in general: Barcoded libraries were prepared from 2.5 to 3.5 micrograms of fragmented DNA with approximately 15 PCR cycles. Ten female and six male twin pairs, aged about 2.0 to 36.4 years (median around 9 years) and mostly children and adolescents, were included in the cohort. On the day blood was drawn, the twins' weight-for-height and FEVPerc (FEV1 disease centile) were ranked against those of the roughly 960 cohort participants. Data for three of the twin pairs had previously been reported in another context. TCR beta repertoires were compared within and between 16 monozygotic twin pairs with cystic fibrosis so that genetic influence on V and J gene usage could be assessed.

From a lookup of the germline V gene, CDR1 and CDR2 are SGHVS and FNYEAQ. Trimming at the junction amounts to 2 bases on V and 6 bases on J, and the germline ends lie 7 bases apart. There are 12 amino acids in the CDR3, from cysteine to phenylalanine inclusive. The only DNA kept is the CDR3, 36 bases in frame from the first base. Notes on this clone: Its antigen remains undetermined. Qualities for individual bases were not recorded, and no much larger clone is one base off.

The twin pairs came from the European Cystic Fibrosis Twin and Sibling Study Cohort, a cohort that recruited patients from over a hundred CF clinics across 14 European countries. Zygosity and CFTR genotype were confirmed in-house, and zygosity was tested by multiplex PCR of nine short tandem repeat loci. Peripheral blood was sampled from each twin, and clinical parameters were recorded on the day of blood sampling. Genomic DNA was isolated from peripheral blood cells with phenol/chloroform and kept in TE buffer at 4 degrees C. The study at large found these results: Monozygotic CF twin pairs shared significantly more nucleotide-identical clonotypes within each pair than unrelated CF individuals shared with one another (P = 0.000026, Mann-Whitney). V gene usage was most similar to the co-twin in 13 of 16 pairs, and J usage was most similar to the co-twin in 8 of 16 pairs, which suggests genetic constraints. Simpson clonality was generally low (median approximately 0.0089), suggesting a naive-dominated repertoire, with higher clonality in the most severely affected patients. The cohort was small, and the number of shared CDR3s showed no association with age, concordance or disease severity.

TCR beta CDR3 regions were amplified by multiplex PCR with the immunoSEQ immune profiling system according to the manufacturer's instructions. An Illumina NextSeq system was used for sequencing. Processing in the source paper ran as follows. The immunoSEQ Analyzer platform handled processing of the sequence data, and clonality was calculated by taking the square root of Simpson's index of productive rearrangements. Similarity in V and J usage was measured by Jensen-Shannon distance, and OLGA was used to compute CDR3 generation probabilities. The immuneACCESS database (August 2020) and VDJdb (December 2020) were searched for shared CDR3 sequences. TCRdb stores this immuneACCESS table with in-frame sequences only. Part of the clones is absent; in the studies checked, under half of the shortfall reflects unresolved V genes, and no reason is known for the rest. The DNA was the basis for D and trimming; V, J and clone size are from that table. This sample comprises some 15,000 clones, roughly 84% of them detected only once. The ten top clones hold approximately 1.1% of the sample.

This TCR derives from a boy under 18 with cystic fibrosis. The rearrangement joined TRBV7-6 to TRBJ1-1; the D gene is perhaps TRBD1, on 6 matching bases. Sample: blood. The sequenced DNA is TGTGCCAGCAGCTTACCAGGGGCTGAAGCTTTCTTT. This is translated as CASSLPGAEAFF.